One and the same sample provided the 16 T cell receptor beta chains below, sequenced in a study of patients and donors after allogeneic stem cell transplantation. A single record per CDR3 protein comes from TCRdb applying MiXCR to the RT-PCR reads. The table records about 110,000 distinct CDR3 sequences, over 30% of them present only once. The source material was blood, either unsorted or a sorted T cell fraction (not recorded which). These receptors originate from a human donor who was either an allogeneic HSCT recipient or a stem cell or donor lymphocyte infusion donor (not recorded which). It is not recorded whose cells these are; they may come from a transplant donor.

This clonotype was counted between two and nine times. The junction and the germline gene differ at one end; a read error may be behind it. CDR3 DNA sequence: TGTGCCAGCAGGGAAGACCTTCAGTATAGCAATCAGCCCCAGCATTTT. Translated: CASREDLQYSNQPQHF. The chain employs TRBV6-1 and TRBJ1-5; D call uncertain. The CDR3 length is 16 residues. Germline values: CDR1 MNHNS, CDR2 SASEGT.

CDR3 protein: CASSLTGGTNEKLFF. DNA of the CDR3: TGTGCCAGCAGTTTAACAGGGGGGACTAATGAAAAACTGTTTTTT. The chain links TRBV6-6 to TRBJ1-4; 8 bases fit TRBD1. Germline lookup yields CDR1 MNHNY and CDR2 SVGAGI (reference sequence). The CDR3 spans 15 residues. The V gene end was trimmed by 4 bases and the J gene end by 2 bases; junction bases not matched to a gene: 3.

V gene TRBV7-9 combines with J gene TRBJ1-2; no clear D. CDR1 is SEHNR and CDR2 is FQNEAQ in the germline V gene (reference sequence). The CDR3 is made up of 12 amino acids. The V end lost 3 bases, the J end lost 4 bases, and 6 bases lay between the germline ends. The CDR3 region is CASSFSFYGYTF. The CDR3, as DNA: TGTGCCAGCAGCTTTTCCTTCTATGGCTACACCTTC.

The genes are TRBV5-5 and TRBJ1-2, with 7 bases identical to TRBD1. Trimming took 0 bases from V and 6 from J; bases not matched to a gene: 2. This CDR3 is 13 amino acids long. CDR1 and CDR2 from the germline V gene are SGHKS and YYEKEE (reference sequence). The CDR3 region is CASSLVTGDGYTF. The CDR3 nucleotides are TGTGCCAGCAGCTTGGTTACAGGGGATGGCTACACCTTC.

This rearrangement joins TRBV10-3 to TRBJ2-1, with D perhaps matching TRBD1 (6 bases). The CDR3 is made up of 13 amino acids. V was pared by 3 bases and J by 7 bases, with 10 bases between. The germline gives CDR1 ENHRY, CDR2 SYGVKD. The DNA for the CDR3 is TGTGCCATCAGTGAAGGGCAGGGGAATGAGCAGTTCTTC. Residues: CAISEGQGNEQFF.

This clonotype was detected only once. The genes are TRBV10-3 and TRBJ2-7; 7 nucleotides agree with TRBD2. Trimming took 4 bases from V and 4 from J; bases not matched to a gene: 7. The CDR3 sequence is 14 residues long. Germline CDR1 is ENHRY and CDR2 is SYGVKD. CDR3 DNA: TGTGCCATCAGTGTACAAGCGGGGTCTTACGAGCAGTACTTC. Translation: CAISVQAGSYEQYF.

The chain employs TRBV10-3 and TRBJ2-7; no clear D. The CDR3 sequence is 13 residues long. The V and J ends lost 8 bases and 2 bases respectively, with 13 bases between them. The germline V gene encodes CDR1 ENHRY and CDR2 SYGVKD. CDR3 nucleotide sequence: TGTGCCATCGGCAAAGAGGATGCCTACGAGCAGTACTTC. It specifies CAIGKEDAYEQYF.

The V and J genes are TRBV3-1 and TRBJ1-1; D gene unclear. Trimming took 1 base from V and 1 from J, leaving 4 bases between them. Germline V gives CDR1 LGHDT, CDR2 YNNKEL (reference sequence). This CDR3 spans 13 amino acids. CDR3 loop: CASSQARNTEAFF. The CDR3 DNA reads TGTGCCAGCAGCCAAGCAAGGAACACTGAAGCTTTCTTT.

The chain couples TRBV7-2 to TRBJ2-3, with a tentative D call TRBD2 (5 bases). This CDR3 comprises 16 residues. V dropped 0 bases and J dropped 5 bases, with 15 bases sitting between them. Per the germline V gene, CDR1 is SGHTA and CDR2 is FQGNSA. CDR3 in DNA: TGTGCCAGCAGCTTAGCGCGAATGCGGGTCGTAGATACGCAGTATTTT. Translation gives CASSLARMRVVDTQYF.

The CDR3 spells CASSPQTGAYEQYF. DNA for the CDR3: TGTGCCAGCAGCCCCCAGACAGGCGCCTACGAGCAGTACTTC. This chain connects TRBV4-2 to TRBJ2-7, with D maybe TRBD1 (6 bases). Trimming removed 4 bases at V and 2 bases at J, with 12 bases between. Germline V lookup: CDR1 LGHNA, CDR2 YNFKEQ. The CDR3 runs 14 residues.

Only one count was recorded for this clonotype. The V and J genes are TRBV27 and TRBJ2-7; no clear D. V lost 2 bases and J lost 4, with 12 bases in between. CDR1 and CDR2 from the germline V gene are MNHEY and SMNVEV (reference sequence). This CDR3 comprises 14 residues. CDR3 in DNA: TGTGCCAGCAGTTTAGGCCCGGCCGGGTACGAGCAGTACTTC. Translation: CASSLGPAGYEQYF.

This clonotype was seen at least ten times. This sequence joins TRBV18 and TRBJ2-7; D is unclear. V was trimmed by 3 bases and J by 0 bases, leaving 6 bases between them. CDR3 length: 13 amino acids. Germline loops: CDR1 KGHSH, CDR2 LQKENI. CDR3 nucleotide sequence: TGTGCCAGCTCACCGTACAACTCCTACGAGCAGTACTTC. This encodes CASSPYNSYEQYF.

In its sample, this clonotype was seen a few times. The chain joins TRBV7-9 to TRBJ2-3; 12 bases are a match to TRBD2. V trimming: 5 bases; J trimming: 6 bases; junction bases outside the gene matches: 3. CDR1 and CDR2 (germline): SEHNR, FQNEAQ (reference sequence). This CDR3 has 14 residues. In DNA form, the CDR3 reads TGTGCCAGCAGCCGGACTAGCGGGACGGATACGCAGTATTTT. Its translation: CASSRTSGTDTQYF.

The sample holds a few counts of this clonotype. The chain carries TRBV19 and TRBJ1-5; D gene ambiguous. CDR1 is LNHDA and CDR2 is SQIVND in the germline V gene (reference sequence). Trimming took off 3 bases at V and 4 bases at J, with 10 bases between the two ends. The length of the CDR3 is 14 residues. CDR3 in amino acids: CASSIRTSNQPQHF. CDR3 in DNA: TGTGCCAGTAGTATTCGGACTTCTAATCAGCCCCAGCATTTT.

This chain links TRBV29-1 with TRBJ2-1, with TRBD1 identical over 11 bases. Per germline, CDR1 SQVTM and CDR2 ANQGSEA. The V gene end was trimmed by 4 bases and the J gene end by 7 bases; junction bases not matched to a gene: 9. The CDR3 spans 15 residues. CDR3 nucleotides: TGCAGCGTTGGAAAGGACAGGGGGCGCAGAAATGAGCAGTTCTTC. It codes for CSVGKDRGRRNEQFF.

V usage is TRBV20-1 and J usage is TRBJ2-7; the D gene is possibly TRBD1 (7 bases). V lost 4 bases, J lost 5 bases, and 12 bases lay in between. Germline CDR1 DFQATT, CDR2 SNEGSKA (reference sequence). This CDR3 is 12 amino acids long. DNA of the CDR3: TGCAGTGCTAAGGAGGGGGCCCACGAGCAGTACTTC. As protein: CSAKEGAHEQYF.